The 14 T cell receptor beta chains presented below share a single source sample, sequenced in a study of blood T cell repertoires in COVID-19. Assay: immunoSEQ multiplex PCR; the TCRdb copy retains only in-frame clones and omits some. The table lists 95,000 to 110,000 clones, 89% of them singletons, with roughly 17% in the top ten. Sequenced: peripheral blood. These receptors were taken from a woman of 80 years or more in a cohort sampled during active COVID-19.

The chain's CDR3 is CASSLARASNEQFF. CDR3 DNA: TGTGCCAGCAGCTTAGCGCGGGCATCAAATGAGCAGTTCTTC. The chain uses TRBV7-2 and TRBJ2-1, with D possibly TRBD2 on 5 matching bases. Germline-derived CDR1 and CDR2 are SGHTA and FQGNSA. The CDR3 extends over 14 amino acids. Trimming took off 0 bases at V and 7 bases at J, with 10 bases between the two ends.

The chain is built from TRBV10-3 and TRBJ2-2, with 8 bases lining up with TRBD1. From germline, CDR1 is ENHRY and CDR2 SYGVKD. V trimming: 6 bases; J trimming: 3 bases; junction bases outside the gene matches: 3. This CDR3 has 14 amino acids. This CDR3 reads CAISQGADTGELFF. In nucleotides, the CDR3 is TGTGCCATCAGCCAGGGGGCTGACACCGGGGAGCTGTTTTTT.

The rearrangement joins TRBV12-5 to TRBJ2-3; D is unclear. Trimming shortened V by 5 bases and J by 10 bases, and 7 bases separated the two germline ends. Germline V gene data show CDR1 as LGHNT and CDR2 as FRNRAP. This CDR3 has 10 amino acids. This CDR3 reads CASGTPAQYF. The CDR3, as DNA: TGTGCTAGTGGTACCCCGGCGCAGTATTTT.

V and J are TRBV11-2 and TRBJ1-2; 7 bases match TRBD1. This CDR3 comprises 15 residues. The germline gives CDR1 SGHAT, CDR2 FQNNGV. V shed 3 bases and J 4 bases; nucleotides not matched to a gene: 8. CDR3 sequence: CASSLAQGVSYGYTF. The DNA for the CDR3 is TGTGCCAGCAGCTTGGCCCAGGGGGTGAGCTATGGCTACACCTTC. Using reference TRBV11-2 and TRBJ1-2 for the parts outside the CDR3, the full variable domain is EAGVAQSPRYKIIEKRQSVAFWCNPISGHATLYWYQQILGQGPKLLIQFQNNGVVDDSQLPKDRFSAERLKGVDSTLKIQPAKLEDSAVYLCASSLAQGVSYGYTFGSGTRLTVV.

This clone was recorded once. V gene TRBV10-2 combines with J gene TRBJ2-1; 9 bases match TRBD2. Per the germline V gene, CDR1 is WSHSY and CDR2 is SAAADI. V was clipped by 11 bases and J by 0 bases; unmatched bases: 14. The CDR3 consists of 17 residues. CDR3 amino acids: CAPPRLAERSSYNEQFF. DNA for the CDR3: TGCGCCCCCCCACGACTAGCGGAAAGAAGCTCCTACAATGAGCAGTTCTTC.

The V call is TRBV7-6, the J call TRBJ1-5; 9 bases are shared with TRBD1. Trimming removed 4 bases from V and 13 bases from J; junction bases left unmatched: 8. There are 13 residues in the CDR3. The germline V gene encodes CDR1 SGHVS and CDR2 FNYEAQ. The CDR3 nucleotides read TGTGCCAGCAGCTCTGGACAGGGGCAAGGGCAGCATTTT. It yields the protein CASSSGQGQGQHF.

The rearrangement links TRBV19 to TRBJ1-1; D possibly corresponds to TRBD1 (6 bases). Germline V gives CDR1 LNHDA, CDR2 SQIVND (reference sequence). This CDR3 is 14 amino acids long. The V end was cut by 9 bases, the J end by 2 bases, with 16 bases between. This CDR3 reads CASSYTGINTEAFF. CDR3 sequence (DNA): TGTGCCAGCAGCTATACAGGGATAAACACTGAAGCTTTCTTT.

V gene TRBV5-1 combines with J gene TRBJ1-2; TRBD1 agrees at 9 bases. CDR1 is SGHRS and CDR2 is YFSETQ in the germline V gene. The length of the CDR3 is 16 residues. After removal of 4 bases from V and 4 bases from J, the junction contained 11 bases not matched to a gene. This chain's CDR3 is CASSVAVGQGFYGYTF. The CDR3 DNA reads as TGCGCCAGCAGCGTCGCCGTGGGACAGGGTTTCTATGGCTACACCTTC.

V is TRBV5-1 and J is TRBJ2-7, with TRBD1 matching 8 bases. Unmatched junction bases numbered 9, after V lost 6 bases and J lost 4 bases. The CDR3 sequence is 14 residues long. Germline V CDR1 and CDR2: SGHRS, YFSETQ. CDR3 region: CASTLWDRTYEQYF. CDR3 sequence (DNA): TGCGCCAGCACTTTATGGGACAGGACGTACGAGCAGTACTTC.

This chain joins TRBV5-5 and TRBJ2-7; D perhaps matches TRBD2 (6 bases). This CDR3 is built from 13 residues. Germline CDR1 is SGHKS and CDR2 is YYEKEE (reference sequence). V dropped 3 bases and J dropped 6 bases, with 13 bases sitting between them. The CDR3 bases are TGTGCCAGCAGCTCGTTAGGAGGGAGCGAGCAGTACTTC. Protein sequence: CASSSLGGSEQYF. The whole variable domain, remainder taken from reference TRBV5-5 and TRBJ2-7, is DAGVTQSPTHLIKTRGQQVTLRCSPISGHKSVSWYQQVLGQGPQFIFQYYEKEERGRGNFPDRFSARQFPNYSSELNVNALLLGDSALYLCASSSLGGSEQYFGPGTRLTVT.

V is TRBV11-2 and J is TRBJ2-1; TRBD2 matches 8 bases. In germline, CDR1 is SGHAT, CDR2 FQNNGV. Trimming took 1 base from V and 5 from J; bases not matched to a gene: 4. The CDR3 totals 15 residues. The CDR3 is CASSLAGGGNNEQFF. In DNA, the CDR3 is TGTGCCAGCAGCTTAGCTGGCGGGGGGAACAATGAGCAGTTCTTC.

The V call is TRBV7-2, the J call TRBJ2-1; possibly TRBD1 for D (6 bases). CDR1 and CDR2 (germline): SGHTA, FQGNSA. V lost 1 base and J lost 6, with 13 bases in between. This CDR3 contains 15 residues. The CDR3 here is CASSLVGGSPNEQFF. As DNA, the CDR3 is TGTGCCAGCAGCTTAGTAGGGGGAAGTCCCAATGAGCAGTTCTTC.

The rearrangement uses TRBV16 and TRBJ2-3, with 8 positions matching TRBD1. Trimming at V came to 0 bases and at J to 2 bases, leaving 4 bases not matched to a gene. Per germline, CDR1 KGHSY and CDR2 FQNENV. CDR3 length equals 16 residues. The CDR3 DNA is TGTGCCAGCAGCCAATCCGGGACAGGAATCACAGATACGCAGTATTTT. It translates to CASSQSGTGITDTQYF.

This sequence joins TRBV2 and TRBJ2-7, with D uncertain. This CDR3 has 12 residues. Deletions cut 7 bases from V and 3 bases from J, with 10 bases between. Germline V lookup: CDR1 SNHLY, CDR2 FYNNEI. CDR3 sequence reads: CASTLNSYEQYF. As DNA, the CDR3 is TGTGCCAGCACCCTGAACAGCTACGAGCAGTACTTC.